A single T cell receptor (beta chain) is shown here with its context. Its cognate antigen is unknown. Relative to the germline gene, one junction end is altered; a read error may explain this. Three rounds of nested PCR, following a modified ARM-PCR protocol, produced the TCRbeta library. From the multiplex PCR reads, TCRdb called clonotypes with MiXCR, one entry per CDR3 protein. The table records 60,000 to 85,000 distinct CDR3 sequences, more than 60% of them present only once. This sample is drawn from a study of tumor and adjacent non-tumor tissue in lung cancer. Germline-derived CDR1 and CDR2 are SGHAT and FQNNGV. This CDR3 comprises 15 residues. General study results and limits: Compared with tumor, normal lung showed significantly lower TCR diversity.

No cell sorting was done before RNA was extracted from the tissue. The sequencing input was lung tumor tissue. This TCR was recovered from a woman in her fifties or sixties with non-small cell lung cancer. This chain links TRBV11-2 with TRBJ2-3, with D maybe TRBD1 (6 bases). The CDR3, as DNA: TGTGCCAGTAGCTTAGGACCCTCAGGGGATCATACGCAGTATTTT. The encoded protein is CASSLGPSGDHTQYF.